This TCR beta chain was found in a study of long-term antiretroviral therapy in people with HIV. Concerning this clone: What it recognizes is unknown.

Study-wide points: Whereas controls had wider CDR3 length ranges, HIV repertoires had narrower ones.

The length of the CDR3 is 18 residues. Trimming cost V 4 bases and J 2 bases, with 23 bases left between them. Germline V CDR1 and CDR2: SGHAT, FQNNGV. The immunoSEQ assay was v3.0, run at survey level. The table came from immunoSEQ multiplex PCR; TCRdb's copy has only in-frame clones and leaves some out. In the table there are 25,000 to 35,000 clones, approximately 93% of which are singletons. This chain uses TRBV11-2 with TRBJ2-5; D unclear. Here the sequenced sample was unsorted PBMCs, taken 3.1 years after starting antiretroviral therapy. The receptor was isolated from a man younger than 35 with HIV. CDR3 in amino acids: CASSSRTRLALRQETQYF. For the CDR3, the DNA is TGTGCCAGCAGCTCCCGGACCCGGCTCGCTCTCCGGCAAGAGACCCAGTACTTC.